This paragraph covers one T cell receptor (beta chain) sequence. The data originate from a study of blood T cell repertoires in COVID-19. For the study at large: T cells, B-cell-depleted T cells, or PBMCs provided the cDNA or gDNA that served as material.

Seattle cases were enrolled at active infection and followed longitudinally. Germline V CDR1 and CDR2: SNHLY, FYNNEI. This CDR3 region has 12 residues. The ends were cut back, 3 bases at V and 7 bases at J, with 9 bases in the middle. Sequenced by immunoSEQ multiplex PCR; TCRdb stores in-frame clones only, minus some. The sample includes about half a million clones, 85% to 90% of them seen just once. Specimen: peripheral blood. The clonotype originates from a man aged 18 to 30 with COVID-19, enrolled during active disease. The chain couples TRBV2 to TRBJ1-1, with D unclear. The CDR3 nucleotides are TGTGCCAGCAGTGAGATGGCTAGTGAAGCTTTCTTT. This encodes CASSEMASEAFF.